This T cell receptor (beta chain) was observed in a study of blood T cell repertoires in COVID-19. Study-level information: Samples came from the United States, Italy and Spain, spanning acute and convalescent COVID-19. From T cells, B-cell-depleted T cells, or PBMCs came the material, which was cDNA or gDNA.

Deletions cut 4 bases from V and 1 base from J, with 12 bases between. This CDR3 spans 15 amino acids. The germline V gene has CDR1 SGHTA and CDR2 FQGTGA. Seattle researchers signed up patients amid active infection and tracked them longitudinally. Authors' processing steps: Estimated nucleated cell counts came from reference gene primer amplification. The repertoire was sequenced with immunoSEQ multiplex PCR; TCRdb's copy has only in-frame clones and lacks some. D and trimming were read from the DNA, whereas the V and J calls and clone size are those reported in that table. The table has about 330,000 clones, about nine tenths seen once.

V and J are TRBV7-3 and TRBJ2-3, with a tentative D call TRBD1 (6 bases). This receptor was identified in a man aged 30 to 39 with COVID-19, enrolled during active disease. Source material: peripheral blood. Written as DNA, the CDR3 is TGTGCCAGCAGCTCAGGGGCTCACCGCACAGATACGCAGTATTTT. Its translation: CASSSGAHRTDTQYF.